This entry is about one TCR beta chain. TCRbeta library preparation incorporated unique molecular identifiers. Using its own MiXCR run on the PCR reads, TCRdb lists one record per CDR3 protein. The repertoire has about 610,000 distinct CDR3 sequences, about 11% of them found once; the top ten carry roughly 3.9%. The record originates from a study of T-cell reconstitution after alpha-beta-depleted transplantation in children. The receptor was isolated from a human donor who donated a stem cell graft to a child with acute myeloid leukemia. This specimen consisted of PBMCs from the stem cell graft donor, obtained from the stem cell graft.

CDR3 nucleotides: TGCAGTGCCGCGGGACTAGCGTACACCGGGGAGCTGTTTTTT. The encoded protein is CSAAGLAYTGELFF. This chain links TRBV20-1 with TRBJ2-2; 10 bases line up with TRBD2. The germline V gene encodes CDR1 DFQATT and CDR2 SNEGSKA (reference sequence). This CDR3 contains 14 residues. V was pared by 6 bases and J by 3 bases, with 4 bases of the junction left unmatched.